Each of the 26 T cell receptor beta chains below was sequenced from the same sample in a study of human T cells and chemical hapten exposure. TCRdb redid the calling of the RACE reads with MiXCR, one entry per CDR3 protein. The profile shows tens of thousands of distinct CDR3 sequences, approximately 12% of them singletons. Time point here: patch test 1, 2 weeks after DPC sensitization. Documented treatment: therapeutic diphenylcyclopropenone sensitization with weekly scalp DPC. The input for sequencing was whole blood, taken in connection with sensitization to the hapten diphenylcyclopropenone (DPC). These receptors were taken from an older woman with alopecia areata. Some clones in this sample may be carry-over from other donors' samples.

This clonotype appeared a few times. The chain is built from TRBV9 and TRBJ1-6, with 9 bases matching TRBD1. The CDR3 is 15 amino acids. Germline trimming cut 3 bases from V and 9 bases from J; bases unmatched to any gene: 7. Germline values: CDR1 SGDLS, CDR2 YYNGEE. CDR3 sequence reads: CASSGAGTGISPLHF. CDR3 DNA: TGTGCCAGCAGCGGAGCCGGGACAGGGATTTCACCCCTCCACTTT. The full variable domain, its missing parts supplied by reference TRBV9 and TRBJ1-6, is DSGVTQTPKHLITATGQRVTLRCSPRSGDLSVYWYQQSLDQGLQFLIQYYNGEERAKGNILERFSAQQFPDLHSELNLSSLELGDSALYFCASSGAGTGISPLHFGNGTRLTVT.

The rearrangement links TRBV20-1 to TRBJ2-2; 7 nucleotides agree with TRBD1. Germline V gene sequence: CDR1 DFQATT, CDR2 SNEGSKA (reference sequence). CDR3 size: 15 residues. V shed 0 bases, J shed 6 bases, and the junction held 7 bases outside the gene matches. As DNA, the CDR3 is TGCAGTGCTAGAGATGACGACAGGGCGTCCGGGGAGCTGTTTTTT. Protein product: CSARDDDRASGELFF.

This clonotype has just one count. The chain joins TRBV20-1 to TRBJ2-1, with TRBD2 as a possible D gene (5 bases). Trimming pared 5 bases from V and 0 bases from J, leaving 8 bases between. Per germline, CDR1 DFQATT and CDR2 SNEGSKA (reference sequence). CDR3 size: 13 residues. CDR3: CSAGRDSYNEQFF. DNA of the CDR3: TGCAGTGCTGGCCGGGACTCCTACAATGAGCAGTTCTTC.

This chain uses TRBV18 with TRBJ2-6, with no clear D. CDR3 size: 18 residues. CDR1 is KGHSH, CDR2 LQKENI, per germline. V was pared by 3 bases and J by 0 bases, with 15 bases between. CDR3 loop: CASSPITAAISGANVLTF. The DNA of the CDR3 is TGTGCCAGCTCACCGATCACAGCTGCGATCTCTGGGGCCAACGTCCTGACTTTC.

There are a few counts of this clonotype. The J gene is TRBJ2-1, the V gene TRBV18; 9 bases are shared with TRBD1. V was pared by 8 bases and J by 4 bases, with 9 bases of the junction left unmatched. This CDR3 comprises 15 residues. The germline V gene has CDR1 KGHSH and CDR2 LQKENI. CDR3 amino acids: CASRGPGTGYNEQFF. CDR3 nucleotide sequence: TGTGCCAGCCGGGGGCCCGGGACAGGGTACAATGAGCAGTTCTTC.

V gene TRBV10-3 combines with J gene TRBJ1-1, with 10 bases that match TRBD1. Germline assignment: CDR1 ENHRY and CDR2 SYGVKD. The CDR3 length is 12 residues. V was pared by 10 bases and J by 5 bases, with 4 bases of the junction left unmatched. CDR3 amino acids: CATGQGETEAFF. The CDR3 DNA reads as TGTGCCACTGGACAGGGGGAGACTGAAGCTTTCTTT.

This clonotype was detected many times. The chain recombines TRBV2 with TRBJ2-3; a weak D match, TRBD1 (6 bases). The CDR3 length is 11 residues. The germline CDR1 and CDR2 sequences are SNHLY and FYNNEI. V was clipped by 11 bases and J by 2 bases, with 8 bases between them. The CDR3 coding sequence is TGTGCCCGACAGGTCACAGATACGCAGTATTTT. As protein: CARQVTDTQYF. Full variable domain (rest looked up from reference TRBV2 and TRBJ2-3): EPEVTQTPSHQVTQMGQEVILRCVPISNHLYFYWYRQILGQKVEFLVSFYNNEISEKSEIFDDQFSVERPDGSNFTLKIRSTKLEDSAMYFCARQVTDTQYFGPGTRLTVL.

This clonotype was detected a few times. The rearrangement joins TRBV20-1 to TRBJ1-1; unclear D gene. V gave up 0 bases and J gave up 0 bases, with 11 bases separating them. The germline CDR1 and CDR2 sequences are DFQATT and SNEGSKA (reference sequence). The CDR3 spans 15 residues. The CDR3 bases are TGCAGTGCTAGAGATTCGAGAAATATGAACACTGAAGCTTTCTTT. Its translation is CSARDSRNMNTEAFF.

This clonotype showed up many times. The limits of the CDR3 on the DNA are not certain, so only TCRdb's listed CDR3 is given. V is TRBV2 and J is TRBJ1-5; TRBD1 was called by the table and not checked on the DNA. The germline CDR1 and CDR2 sequences are SNHLY and FYNNEI. Termini included, the CDR3 measures 15 amino acids. CDR3 residues: CASSSSQGSNQPQHF.

This clonotype was counted only a few times. This chain uses TRBV9 with TRBJ2-3; tentatively, D is TRBD1 or TRBD2 (5 bases each). Deletions cut 4 bases from V and 6 bases from J, with 18 bases between. Germline values: CDR1 SGDLS, CDR2 YYNGEE. The CDR3 contains 15 residues. The CDR3 coding sequence is TGTGCCAGCAGCCCCACCCCGAGGGGTTGGGATACGCAGTATTTT. It yields the protein CASSPTPRGWDTQYF.

This clonotype was seen a handful of times. The chain employs TRBV7-8 and TRBJ1-2; no definite D call. CDR1 and CDR2 (germline): SGHVS, FQNEAQ. The ends were cut back, 8 bases at V and 13 bases at J, with 8 bases in the middle. The CDR3 loop spans 8 amino acids. The CDR3 coding sequence is TGTGCCAGCGGTCCAGGCACCTTC. It is translated as CASGPGTF.

V usage is TRBV5-1 and J usage is TRBJ2-1, with 9 bases identical to TRBD1. The germline V gene has CDR1 SGHRS and CDR2 YFSETQ. V shed 2 bases and J 2 bases; nucleotides not matched to a gene: 5. The CDR3 spans 16 residues. CDR3 nucleotide sequence: TGCGCCAGCAGCTTAGGAAGGGACAGGGCCTACAATGAGCAGTTCTTC. This encodes CASSLGRDRAYNEQFF.

There are many counts of this clonotype. The chain uses TRBV2 and TRBJ1-5, with D possibly TRBD1 on 5 matching bases. Germline V CDR1 and CDR2: SNHLY, FYNNEI. V was pared by 7 bases and J by 1 base, with 14 bases between. The CDR3 runs 15 residues. CDR3: CASNGLAGSNQPQHF. CDR3 nucleotides: TGTGCCAGCAATGGTTTGGCAGGGAGCAATCAGCCCCAGCATTTT.

The chain couples TRBV10-3 to TRBJ2-7, with 10 bases aligning to TRBD1. The V and J ends lost 10 bases and 4 bases, in that order; junction bases with no gene match: 7. The CDR3 contains 13 residues. The V gene's germline CDR1 is ENHRY and CDR2 SYGVKD. The CDR3 coding sequence is TGTGCCACTACCGGGACAGGGGTGTACGAGCAGTACTTC. It yields the protein CATTGTGVYEQYF.

This clonotype has just a few counts. J is TRBJ1-5 and V is TRBV7-6; D unresolved. The ends were cut back, 10 bases at V and 3 bases at J, with 10 bases in the middle. Looked up from germline, CDR1 is SGHVS and CDR2 is FNYEAQ. The CDR3 has 12 amino acids. The CDR3 region is CATLWANQPQHF. CDR3 coding DNA: TGTGCCACCCTCTGGGCCAATCAGCCCCAGCATTTT.

This clonotype came up many times. The chain is built from TRBV2 and TRBJ1-2; D is uncertain. Trimming removed 1 base at V and 9 bases at J, with 12 bases between. This CDR3 has 13 amino acids. Germline V gives CDR1 SNHLY, CDR2 FYNNEI. DNA of the CDR3: TGTGCCAGCAGTGAAGGGAGGGATTGGAGCTACACCTTC. It encodes CASSEGRDWSYTF.

This clonotype was seen more than once but under ten times. V usage is TRBV29-1 and J usage is TRBJ1-2; 9 bases map to TRBD1. With V trimmed by 7 bases and J by 7 bases, 10 bases remained unmatched. This CDR3 is built from 13 residues. Germline CDR1 and CDR2: SQVTM and ANQGSEA. The CDR3 loop is CSASQGANSGYTF. As DNA, the CDR3 is TGCAGCGCCTCACAGGGGGCGAATTCTGGCTACACCTTC. Full variable domain (remainder filled in from reference TRBV29-1 and TRBJ1-2): SAVISQKPSRDICQRGTSLTIQCQVDSQVTMMFWYRQQPGQSLTLIATANQGSEATYESGFVIDKFPISRPNLTFSTLTVSNMSPEDSSIYLCSASQGANSGYTFGSGTRLTVV.

A note on this clonotype: A much more abundant neighbour one base away suggests this may be a read error. This sequence joins TRBV7-9 and TRBJ1-1; D is ambiguous. The CDR3 is made up of 14 amino acids. Germline CDR1 is SEHNR and CDR2 is FQNEAQ (reference sequence). Trimming removed 2 bases from V and 7 bases from J, with 14 bases in between. The CDR3 spells CASSLKGGHREAFF. The CDR3 nucleotides are TGTGCCAGCAGCTTAAAGGGCGGCCACCGTGAAGCTTTCTTT.

This chain links TRBV6-5 with TRBJ1-5, with D perhaps TRBD1 (5 bases). CDR1 MNHEY and CDR2 SVGAGI come from the germline V gene. CDR3 size: 15 residues. V was trimmed by 3 bases and J by 2 bases, leaving 11 bases between them. The CDR3 nucleotides are TGTGCCAGCAGTTATATTGGGGGAGGCAATCAGCCCCAGCATTTT. Amino acid sequence: CASSYIGGGNQPQHF.

This clonotype was found once. The chain couples TRBV29-1 to TRBJ1-4; possible D gene TRBD1, 6 bases. Trimming took off 7 bases at V and 8 bases at J, with 11 bases between the two ends. Germline CDR1 is SQVTM and CDR2 is ANQGSEA. The CDR3 contains 11 residues. CDR3 loop: CSARGYEKLFF. The CDR3 DNA sequence: TGCAGCGCCAGGGGATACGAAAAACTGTTTTTT.

This clonotype was seen once. A much larger clonotype is one base distant, so this may be a read error. The J gene is TRBJ2-5, the V gene TRBV10-3, with D hard to call. CDR1 and CDR2 (germline): ENHRY, SYGVKD. The length of the CDR3 is 13 residues. The CDR3 protein is CDVAFSIQETQYF. For the CDR3, the DNA is TGTGACGTAGCCTTCAGCATCCAAGAGACCCAGTACTTC.

This clonotype was counted at least ten times. The chain joins TRBV18 to TRBJ1-5; 7 positions match TRBD1. The germline CDR1 and CDR2 sequences are KGHSH and LQKENI. Trimming took 0 bases from V and 11 from J; bases not matched to a gene: 7. The CDR3 spans 14 residues. The CDR3 sequence is CASSPPDRTGAQHF. Written as DNA, the CDR3 is TGTGCCAGCTCACCACCGGACCGCACAGGGGCCCAGCATTTT. The full variable domain, its missing parts supplied by reference TRBV18 and TRBJ1-5, is NAGVMQNPRHLVRRRGQEARLRCSPMKGHSHVYWYRQLPEEGLKFMVYLQKENIIDESGMPKERFSAEFPKEGPSILRIQQVVRGDSAAYFCASSPPDRTGAQHFGDGTRLSIL.

This clonotype was counted at least ten times. This chain joins TRBV29-1 and TRBJ1-1; no reliable D call. The CDR3 sequence is 13 residues long. Germline V gene sequence: CDR1 SQVTM, CDR2 ANQGSEA. The ends were cut back, 7 bases at V and 4 bases at J, with 16 bases in the middle. The CDR3, as DNA: TGCAGCGCCCGTCCGCAGCTGGGCACTGAAGCTTTCTTT. It specifies CSARPQLGTEAFF.

Written as DNA, the CDR3 is TGTGCCAGCAGCTTGGGGGCCGCAGGGGCTTCCAATGAGCAGTTCTTC. Amino acids: CASSLGAAGASNEQFF. The rearrangement links TRBV5-4 to TRBJ2-1; a possible D gene is TRBD1 (6 bases). Trimming shortened V by 0 bases and J by 6 bases, and 16 bases separated the two germline ends. The germline gives CDR1 SGHNT, CDR2 YYREEE (reference sequence). The CDR3 loop spans 16 amino acids. Based on the CDR3 plus reference TRBV5-4 and TRBJ2-1, the full variable domain is ETGVTQSPTHLIKTRGQQVTLRCSSQSGHNTVSWYQQALGQGPQFIFQYYREEENGRGNFPPRFSGLQFPNYSSELNVNALELDDSALYLCASSLGAAGASNEQFFGPGTRLTVL.

J is TRBJ1-2 and V is TRBV10-3; no clear D gene. Trimming took off 10 bases at V and 4 bases at J, with 22 bases between the two ends. The CDR3 is made up of 15 amino acids. The germline V gene encodes CDR1 ENHRY and CDR2 SYGVKD. CDR3 protein: CATNDAAGASYGYTF. The CDR3 coding sequence is TGTGCCACTAACGACGCCGCCGGAGCCTCCTATGGCTACACCTTC.

This clonotype has ten or more counts. This chain joins TRBV7-3 and TRBJ1-1; the match to TRBD1 covers 8 bases. Germline CDR1 SGHTA, CDR2 FQGTGA. Losses at the gene ends were 4 bases for V and 5 bases for J; bases not matched to a gene: 3. This CDR3 is 13 amino acids long. CDR3 amino acids: CASSSDRETEAFF. The CDR3 DNA follows: TGTGCCAGCAGCTCGGACAGGGAAACTGAAGCTTTCTTT. The entire variable domain, with the rest obtained from reference TRBV7-3 and TRBJ1-1, is as follows: GAGVSQTPSNKVTEKGKYVELRCDPISGHTALYWYRQSLGQGPEFLIYFQGTGAADDSGLPNDRFFAVRPEGSVSTLKIQRTERGDSAVYLCASSSDRETEAFFGQGTRLTVV.